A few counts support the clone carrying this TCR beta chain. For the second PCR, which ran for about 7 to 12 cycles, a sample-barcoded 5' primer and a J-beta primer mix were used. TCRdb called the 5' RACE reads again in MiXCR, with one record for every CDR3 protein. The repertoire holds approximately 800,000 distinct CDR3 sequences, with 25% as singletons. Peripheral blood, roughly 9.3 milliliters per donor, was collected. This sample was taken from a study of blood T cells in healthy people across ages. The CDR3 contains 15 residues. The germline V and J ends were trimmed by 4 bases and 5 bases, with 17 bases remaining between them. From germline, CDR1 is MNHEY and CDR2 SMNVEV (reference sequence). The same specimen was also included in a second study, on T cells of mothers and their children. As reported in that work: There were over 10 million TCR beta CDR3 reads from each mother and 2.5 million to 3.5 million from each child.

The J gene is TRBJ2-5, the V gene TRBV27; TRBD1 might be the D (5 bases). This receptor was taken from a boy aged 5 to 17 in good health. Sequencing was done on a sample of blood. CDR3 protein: CASSSRGQTLETQYF. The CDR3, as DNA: TGTGCCAGCAGTTCCCGCGGACAAACTTTGGAGACCCAGTACTTC.